One sample yielded the 10 T cell receptor beta chains listed below, sequenced in a study of technical replicates of blood from a handful of donors. TCRdb's copy holds only in-frame clones and misses some; the assay was immunoSEQ multiplex PCR. The profile covers 75,000 to 90,000 clones, with 85% to 95% appearing a single time and 0.24% taken by the ten largest. Sample: T cells isolated from PBMCs. The receptors come from a human donor in good health.

This clone was counted only a few times. V is TRBV27 and J is TRBJ2-1, with a weak D call TRBD1 (6 bases). Looked up from germline, CDR1 is MNHEY and CDR2 is SMNVEV (reference sequence). Deletions cut 8 bases from V and 9 bases from J, with 23 bases between. This CDR3 contains 15 residues. The CDR3 protein is CASFTGVGTIGEQFF. The CDR3 region has the DNA TGTGCCAGCTTTACCGGAGTAGGGACAATCGGTGAGCAGTTCTTC.

The chain combines TRBV11-3 with TRBJ2-3; no firm D call. This CDR3 has 15 amino acids. CDR1 SGHNT and CDR2 YENEEA come from the germline V gene. Trimming removed 5 bases from V and 0 bases from J, with 12 bases in between. CDR3 sequence: CASSPGSLSTDTQYF. The CDR3 DNA is TGTGCCAGCAGCCCCGGGTCTTTAAGCACAGATACGCAGTATTTT.

This chain uses TRBV5-1 with TRBJ1-1, with 11 nucleotides matching TRBD1. Losses at the gene ends were 6 bases for V and 12 bases for J; bases not matched to a gene: 19. The CDR3 is 16 amino acids. The germline V gene encodes CDR1 SGHRS and CDR2 YFSETQ. DNA for the CDR3: TGCGCCAGCACCCCCCCGGGACAGGGGGGTCTGAGGAAGACTTTCTTT. It is translated as CASTPPGQGGLRKTFF.

The genes are TRBV21-1 and TRBJ1-5. TRBV21-1 is termed a pseudogene. The CDR3 covers 16 residues. CDR3: CASSTRPWEGNQPQHF. In nucleotides, the CDR3 is TGTGCCAGCAGCACTAGACCCTGGGAGGGCAATCAGCCCCAGCATTTT.

V usage is TRBV5-4 and J usage is TRBJ1-6; 7 bases map to TRBD1. Per germline, CDR1 SGHNT and CDR2 YYREEE (reference sequence). The V and J ends lost 4 bases and 9 bases, in that order; junction bases with no gene match: 10. The CDR3 has 15 amino acids. CDR3 residues: CASSPPTGNSSPLHF. CDR3 sequence (DNA): TGTGCCAGCAGCCCGCCGACAGGGAATAGTTCACCCCTCCACTTT. Supplemented by reference TRBV5-4 and TRBJ1-6, the full variable domain reads ETGVTQSPTHLIKTRGQQVTLRCSSQSGHNTVSWYQQALGQGPQFIFQYYREEENGRGNFPPRFSGLQFPNYSSELNVNALELDDSALYLCASSPPTGNSSPLHFGNGTRLTVT.

A note on this clone: Mismatch with germline at one junction end may stem from a read error. This chain uses TRBV7-7 with TRBJ2-2; 11 nucleotides match TRBD1. Per germline, CDR1 SSHAT and CDR2 FNYEAQ (reference sequence). This CDR3 has 15 residues. CDR3 region: CASSFGTGGTGELFF. For the CDR3, the DNA is TGTGCTAGCAGCTTCGGGACAGGGGGAACCGGGGAGCTGTTTTTT.

This clone was picked up one time. The chain is built from TRBV7-9 and TRBJ2-5; 10 nucleotides agree with TRBD2. CDR3 length: 18 amino acids. Germline-derived CDR1 and CDR2 are SEHNR and FQNEAQ (reference sequence). V trimming: 5 bases; J trimming: 3 bases; junction bases outside the gene matches: 15. CDR3 protein: CASSPPPALAGGEETQYF. The CDR3 DNA follows: TGTGCCAGCAGCCCCCCCCCGGCGTTAGCGGGGGGAGAAGAGACCCAGTACTTC.

The sample holds one count of this clone. The chain has TRBV5-1 and TRBJ2-5; D is possibly TRBD2 (5 bases). Trimming pared 2 bases from V and 0 bases from J, leaving 11 bases between. CDR3 size: 15 residues. The germline gives CDR1 SGHRS, CDR2 YFSETQ. CDR3: CASSFRTLYQETQYF. For the CDR3, the DNA is TGCGCCAGCAGCTTTCGGACTCTGTACCAAGAGACCCAGTACTTC. The full variable domain, its missing parts supplied by reference TRBV5-1 and TRBJ2-5, is KAGVTQTPRYLIKTRGQQVTLSCSPISGHRSVSWYQQTPGQGLQFLFEYFSETQRNKGNFPGRFSGRQFSNSRSEMNVSTLELGDSALYLCASSFRTLYQETQYFGPGTRLLVL.

On this clone itself: Its ends do not fully match the called genes, so a read error is possible. The genes are TRBV4-2 and TRBJ2-1; 9 nucleotides match TRBD2. The CDR3 is 16 residues long. The germline CDR1 and CDR2 sequences are LGHNA and YNFKEQ. The CDR3 sequence: CASNQNPSGGINEQFF. Here the CDR3 DNA reads TGTGCCAGCAACCAAAACCCAAGCGGGGGGATTAATGAGCAGTTCTTC.

V gene TRBV28 combines with J gene TRBJ1-1; 7 positions match TRBD1. Germline values: CDR1 MDHEN, CDR2 SYDVKM. The junction had 11 bases not matched to a gene; V was cut back by 6 bases and J by 4 bases. The length of the CDR3 is 15 residues. The CDR3 bases are TGTGCCAGCAGAAAAAACAGGGGAATGGGCACTGAAGCTTTCTTT. As protein: CASRKNRGMGTEAFF.